Sequencing of this T cell receptor (beta chain) was carried out in a study of blood T cell repertoires in COVID-19. CDR1 LNHDA and CDR2 SQIVND come from the germline V gene (reference sequence). V shed 7 bases and J shed 3 bases, with 18 bases lying between them. The CDR3 loop spans 16 amino acids. TCRdb's table, derived via immunoSEQ multiplex PCR, lists solely in-frame clones and lacks some. The data show some 11,000 clones, with 84% seen just once and roughly 30% held by the top ten. Sequencing was done on a sample of peripheral blood. This TCR was recovered from a man aged 45-65 years with active COVID-19. This rearrangement joins TRBV19 to TRBJ2-2; D possibly corresponds to TRBD1 (5 bases). This CDR3 is CASTSIRVEDTGELFF. DNA of the CDR3: TGTGCCAGTACTTCCATCAGGGTAGAGGACACCGGGGAGCTGTTTTTT. The full variable domain, completed using reference TRBV19 and TRBJ2-2, is DGGITQSPKYLFRKEGQNVTLSCEQNLNHDAMYWYRQDPGQGLRLIYYSQIVNDFQKGDIAEGYSVSREKKESFPLTVTSAQKNPTAFYLCASTSIRVEDTGELFFGEGSRLTVL.